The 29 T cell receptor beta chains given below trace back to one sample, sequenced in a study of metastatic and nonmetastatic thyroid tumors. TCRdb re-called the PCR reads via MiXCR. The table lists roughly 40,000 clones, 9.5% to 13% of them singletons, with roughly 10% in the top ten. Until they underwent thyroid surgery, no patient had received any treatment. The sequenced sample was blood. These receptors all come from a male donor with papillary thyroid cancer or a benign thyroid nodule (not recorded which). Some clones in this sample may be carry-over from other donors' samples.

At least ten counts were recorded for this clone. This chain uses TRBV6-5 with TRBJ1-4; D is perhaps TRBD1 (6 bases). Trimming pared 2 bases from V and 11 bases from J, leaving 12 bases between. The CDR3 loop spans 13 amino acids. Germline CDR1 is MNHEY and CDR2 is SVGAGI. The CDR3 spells CASSYTSGGKLFF. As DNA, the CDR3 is TGTGCCAGCAGTTACACCTCGGGGGGCAAACTGTTTTTT.

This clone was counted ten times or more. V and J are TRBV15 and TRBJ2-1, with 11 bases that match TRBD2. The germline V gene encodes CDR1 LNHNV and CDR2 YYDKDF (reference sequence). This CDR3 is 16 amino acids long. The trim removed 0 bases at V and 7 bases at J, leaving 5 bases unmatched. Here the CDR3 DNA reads TGTGCCACCAGCAGAGATCCTAGCGGGAGGTCGAATGAGCAGTTCTTC. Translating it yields CATSRDPSGRSNEQFF.

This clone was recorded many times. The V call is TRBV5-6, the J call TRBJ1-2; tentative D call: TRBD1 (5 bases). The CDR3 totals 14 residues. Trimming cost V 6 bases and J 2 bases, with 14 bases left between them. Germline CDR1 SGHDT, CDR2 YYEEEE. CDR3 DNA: TGTGCCAGCAATCCGACCGGGGGAAACTATGGCTACACCTTC. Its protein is CASNPTGGNYGYTF. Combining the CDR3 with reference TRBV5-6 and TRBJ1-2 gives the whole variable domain DAGVTQSPTHLIKTRGQQVTLRCSPKSGHDTVSWYQQALGQGPQFIFQYYEEEERQRGNFPDRFSGHQFPNYSSELNVNALLLGDSALYLCASNPTGGNYGYTFGSGTRLTVV.

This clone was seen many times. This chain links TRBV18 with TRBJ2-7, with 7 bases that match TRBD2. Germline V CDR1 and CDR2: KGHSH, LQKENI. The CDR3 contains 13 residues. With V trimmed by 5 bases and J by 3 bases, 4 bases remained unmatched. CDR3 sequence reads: CASSNRDYYEQYF. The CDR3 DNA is TGTGCCAGCTCAAACCGGGACTACTACGAGCAGTACTTC.

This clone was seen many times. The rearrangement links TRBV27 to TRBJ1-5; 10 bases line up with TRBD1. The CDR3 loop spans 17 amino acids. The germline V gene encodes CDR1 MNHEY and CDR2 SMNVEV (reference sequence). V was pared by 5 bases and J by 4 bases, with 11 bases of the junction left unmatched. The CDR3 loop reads CASSQRTGTGANQPQHF. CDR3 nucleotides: TGTGCCAGCAGTCAGCGAACCGGGACAGGGGCTAATCAGCCCCAGCATTTT.

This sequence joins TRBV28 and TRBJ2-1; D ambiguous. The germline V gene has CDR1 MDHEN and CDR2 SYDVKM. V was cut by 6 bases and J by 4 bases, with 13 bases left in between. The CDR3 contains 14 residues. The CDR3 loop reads CASSQLGPYNEQFF. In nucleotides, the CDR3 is TGTGCCAGCAGCCAGCTTGGGCCTTACAATGAGCAGTTCTTC.

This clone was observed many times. CDR3 DNA sequence: TGTGCCAGCAGCTTAATATCCCTATCGGCAGGGTACAATGAGCAGTTCTTC. As protein: CASSLISLSAGYNEQFF. The chain employs TRBV7-9 and TRBJ2-1; D might be TRBD1 (5 bases). The V end was cut by 2 bases, the J end by 4 bases, with 18 bases between. The CDR3 has 17 amino acids. CDR1 is SEHNR, CDR2 FQNEAQ, per germline (reference sequence).

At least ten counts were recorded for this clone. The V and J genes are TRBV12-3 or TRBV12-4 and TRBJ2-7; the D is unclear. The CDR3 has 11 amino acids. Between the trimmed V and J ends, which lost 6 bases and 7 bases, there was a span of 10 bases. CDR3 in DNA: TGTGCCAGCAGCCGGCTCCGGGAGCAGTACTTC. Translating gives CASSRLREQYF.

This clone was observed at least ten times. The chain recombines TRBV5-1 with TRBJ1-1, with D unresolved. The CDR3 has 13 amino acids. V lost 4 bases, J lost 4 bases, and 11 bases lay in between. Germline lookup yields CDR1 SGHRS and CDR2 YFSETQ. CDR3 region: CASSLDLGTEAFF. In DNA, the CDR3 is TGCGCCAGCAGCCTGGACCTGGGCACTGAAGCTTTCTTT.

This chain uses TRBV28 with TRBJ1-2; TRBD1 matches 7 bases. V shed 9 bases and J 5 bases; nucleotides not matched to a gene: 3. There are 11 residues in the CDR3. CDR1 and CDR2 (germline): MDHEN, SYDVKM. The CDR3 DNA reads TGTGCCAGAGGGACAGTATATGGCTACACCTTC. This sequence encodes CARGTVYGYTF.

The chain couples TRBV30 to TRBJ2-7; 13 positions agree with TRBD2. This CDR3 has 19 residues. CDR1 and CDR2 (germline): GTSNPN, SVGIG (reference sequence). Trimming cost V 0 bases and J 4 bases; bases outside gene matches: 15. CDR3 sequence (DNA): TGTGCCTGGAGTGTAAAAGCCTTACTAGCGGGAGGGCCTGGTTACGAGCAGTACTTC. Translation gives CAWSVKALLAGGPGYEQYF.

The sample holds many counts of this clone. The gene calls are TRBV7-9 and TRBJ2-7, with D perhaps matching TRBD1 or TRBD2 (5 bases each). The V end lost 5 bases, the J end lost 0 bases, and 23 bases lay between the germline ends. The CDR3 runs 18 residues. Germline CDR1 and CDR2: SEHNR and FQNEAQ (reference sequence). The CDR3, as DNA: TGTGCCAGCAGCCTGGATTGGGCCGGGACCACAAACTCCTACGAGCAGTACTTC. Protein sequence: CASSLDWAGTTNSYEQYF.

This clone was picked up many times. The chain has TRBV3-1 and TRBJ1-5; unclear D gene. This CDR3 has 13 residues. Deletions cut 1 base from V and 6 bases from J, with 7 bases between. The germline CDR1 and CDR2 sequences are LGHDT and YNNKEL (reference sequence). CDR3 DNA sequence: TGTGCCAGCAGCCAAGGGGGAGGTCAGCCCCAGCATTTT. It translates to CASSQGGGQPQHF.

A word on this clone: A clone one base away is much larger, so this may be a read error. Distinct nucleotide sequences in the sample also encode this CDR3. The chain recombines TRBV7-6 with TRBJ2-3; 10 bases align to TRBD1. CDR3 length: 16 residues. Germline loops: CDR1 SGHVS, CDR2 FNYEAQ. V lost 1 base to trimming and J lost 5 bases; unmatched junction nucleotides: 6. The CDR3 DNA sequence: TGTGCCAGCAGCTTAGTCGGGGACAGGGGTCAAGATACGCAGTATTTT. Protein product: CASSLVGDRGQDTQYF. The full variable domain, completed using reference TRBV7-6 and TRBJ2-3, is GAGVSQSPRYKVTKRGQDVALRCDPISGHVSLYWYRQALGQGPEFLTYFNYEAQQDKSGLPNDRFSAERPEGSISTLTIQRTEQRDSAMYRCASSLVGDRGQDTQYFGPGTRLTVL.

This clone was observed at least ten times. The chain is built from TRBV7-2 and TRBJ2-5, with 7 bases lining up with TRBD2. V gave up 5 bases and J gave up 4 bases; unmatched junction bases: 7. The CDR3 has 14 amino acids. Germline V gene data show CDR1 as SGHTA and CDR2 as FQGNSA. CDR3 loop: CASSPSGVSETQYF. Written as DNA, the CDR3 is TGTGCCAGCAGCCCCAGCGGGGTCTCAGAGACCCAGTACTTC.

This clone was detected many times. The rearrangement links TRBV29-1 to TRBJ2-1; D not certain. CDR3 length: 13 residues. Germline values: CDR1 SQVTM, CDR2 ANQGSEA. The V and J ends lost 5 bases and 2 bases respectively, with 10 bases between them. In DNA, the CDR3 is TGCAGCGTTCGGCGGAATGCCTACAATGAGCAGTTCTTC. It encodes CSVRRNAYNEQFF.

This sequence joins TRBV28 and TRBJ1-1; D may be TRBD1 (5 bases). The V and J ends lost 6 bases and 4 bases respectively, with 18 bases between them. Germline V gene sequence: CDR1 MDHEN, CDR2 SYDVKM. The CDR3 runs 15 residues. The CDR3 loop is CASSSGEGFFTEAFF. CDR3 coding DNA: TGTGCCAGCAGCTCGGGGGAGGGCTTTTTCACTGAAGCTTTCTTT.

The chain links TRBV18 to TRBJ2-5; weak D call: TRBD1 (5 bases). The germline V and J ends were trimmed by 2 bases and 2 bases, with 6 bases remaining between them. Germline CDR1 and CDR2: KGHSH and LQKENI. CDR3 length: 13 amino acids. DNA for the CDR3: TGTGCCAGCTCACCAGGGGCACAAGAGACCCAGTACTTC. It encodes CASSPGAQETQYF. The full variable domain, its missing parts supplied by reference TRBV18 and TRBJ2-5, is NAGVMQNPRHLVRRRGQEARLRCSPMKGHSHVYWYRQLPEEGLKFMVYLQKENIIDESGMPKERFSAEFPKEGPSILRIQQVVRGDSAAYFCASSPGAQETQYFGPGTRLLVL.

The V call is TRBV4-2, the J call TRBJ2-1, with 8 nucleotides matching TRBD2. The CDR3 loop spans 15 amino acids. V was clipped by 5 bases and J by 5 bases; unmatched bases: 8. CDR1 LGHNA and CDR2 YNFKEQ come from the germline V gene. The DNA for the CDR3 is TGTGCCAGCAGCGGCGGGGGGAATGGGCACAATGAGCAGTTCTTC. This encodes CASSGGGNGHNEQFF.

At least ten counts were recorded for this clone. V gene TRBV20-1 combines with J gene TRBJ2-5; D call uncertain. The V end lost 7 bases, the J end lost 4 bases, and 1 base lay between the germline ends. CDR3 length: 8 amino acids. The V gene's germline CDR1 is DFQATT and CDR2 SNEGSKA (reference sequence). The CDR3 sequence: CSGETQYF. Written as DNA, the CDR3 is TGCAGTGGAGAGACCCAGTACTTC.

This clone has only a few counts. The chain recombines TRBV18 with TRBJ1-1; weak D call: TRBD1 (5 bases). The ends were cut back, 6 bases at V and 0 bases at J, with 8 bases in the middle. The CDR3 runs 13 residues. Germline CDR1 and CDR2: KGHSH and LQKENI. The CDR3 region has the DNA TGTGCCAGCTCTACAGGACTGAACACTGAAGCTTTCTTT. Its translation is CASSTGLNTEAFF.

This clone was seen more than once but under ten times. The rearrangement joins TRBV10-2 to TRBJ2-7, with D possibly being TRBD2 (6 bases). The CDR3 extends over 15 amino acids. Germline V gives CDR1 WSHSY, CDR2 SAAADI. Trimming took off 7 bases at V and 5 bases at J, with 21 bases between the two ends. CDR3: CASIPGRGPWHEQYF. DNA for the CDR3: TGCGCCAGCATCCCGGGGCGGGGTCCCTGGCACGAGCAGTACTTC.

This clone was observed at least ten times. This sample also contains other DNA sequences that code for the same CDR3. CDR3 loop: CASSVRGWDEQFF. The CDR3, as DNA: TGTGCCAGCAGTGTTAGGGGGTGGGATGAGCAGTTCTTC. The chain combines TRBV2 with TRBJ2-1, with D perhaps TRBD1 (6 bases). CDR1 and CDR2 from the germline V gene are SNHLY and FYNNEI. Trimming removed 4 bases at V and 8 bases at J, with 12 bases between. The CDR3 has 13 amino acids.

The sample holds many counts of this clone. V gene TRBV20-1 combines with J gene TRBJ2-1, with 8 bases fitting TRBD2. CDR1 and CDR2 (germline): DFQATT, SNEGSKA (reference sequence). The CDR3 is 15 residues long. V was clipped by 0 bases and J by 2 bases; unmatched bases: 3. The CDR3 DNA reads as TGCAGTGCTAGAGATTGGCGGGAGGCCTACAATGAGCAGTTCTTC. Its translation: CSARDWREAYNEQFF.

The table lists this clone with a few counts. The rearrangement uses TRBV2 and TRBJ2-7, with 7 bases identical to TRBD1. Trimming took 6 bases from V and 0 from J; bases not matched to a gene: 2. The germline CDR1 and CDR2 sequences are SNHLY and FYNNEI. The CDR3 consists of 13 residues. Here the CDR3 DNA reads TGTGCCAGCAGGACAGGGAGCTCCTACGAGCAGTACTTC. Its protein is CASRTGSSYEQYF. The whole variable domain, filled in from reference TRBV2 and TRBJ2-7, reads EPEVTQTPSHQVTQMGQEVILRCVPISNHLYFYWYRQILGQKVEFLVSFYNNEISEKSEIFDDQFSVERPDGSNFTLKIRSTKLEDSAMYFCASRTGSSYEQYFGPGTRLTVT.

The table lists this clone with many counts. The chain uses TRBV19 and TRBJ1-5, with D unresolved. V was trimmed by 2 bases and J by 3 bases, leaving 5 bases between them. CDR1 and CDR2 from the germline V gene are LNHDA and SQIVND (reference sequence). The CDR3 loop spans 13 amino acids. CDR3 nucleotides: TGTGCCAGTAGTATAAGGGCCAATCAGCCCCAGCATTTT. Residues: CASSIRANQPQHF.

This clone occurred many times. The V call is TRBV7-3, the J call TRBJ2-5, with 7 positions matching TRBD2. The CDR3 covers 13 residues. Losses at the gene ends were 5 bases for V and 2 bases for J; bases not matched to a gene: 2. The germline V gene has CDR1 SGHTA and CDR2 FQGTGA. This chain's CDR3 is CASSAGGQETQYF. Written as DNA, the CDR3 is TGTGCCAGCAGCGCCGGGGGGCAAGAGACCCAGTACTTC. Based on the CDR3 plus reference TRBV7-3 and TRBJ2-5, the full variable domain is GAGVSQTPSNKVTEKGKYVELRCDPISGHTALYWYRQSLGQGPEFLIYFQGTGAADDSGLPNDRFFAVRPEGSVSTLKIQRTERGDSAVYLCASSAGGQETQYFGPGTRLLVL.

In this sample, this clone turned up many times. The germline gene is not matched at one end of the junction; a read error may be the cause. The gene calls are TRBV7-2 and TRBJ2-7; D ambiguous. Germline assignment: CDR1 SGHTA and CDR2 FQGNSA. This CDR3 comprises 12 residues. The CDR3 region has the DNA TGTGCCAGCAGCGGTGATTCCTACGAGCAGCACTTC. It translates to CASSGDSYEQHF.

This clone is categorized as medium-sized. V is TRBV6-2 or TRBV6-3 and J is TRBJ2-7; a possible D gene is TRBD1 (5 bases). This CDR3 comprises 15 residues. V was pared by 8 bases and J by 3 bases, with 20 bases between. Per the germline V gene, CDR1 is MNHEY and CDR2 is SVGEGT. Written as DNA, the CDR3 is TGTGCCAGCGGTTCTTATAGGGGCGCCTTCTACGAGCAGTACTTC. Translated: CASGSYRGAFYEQYF.